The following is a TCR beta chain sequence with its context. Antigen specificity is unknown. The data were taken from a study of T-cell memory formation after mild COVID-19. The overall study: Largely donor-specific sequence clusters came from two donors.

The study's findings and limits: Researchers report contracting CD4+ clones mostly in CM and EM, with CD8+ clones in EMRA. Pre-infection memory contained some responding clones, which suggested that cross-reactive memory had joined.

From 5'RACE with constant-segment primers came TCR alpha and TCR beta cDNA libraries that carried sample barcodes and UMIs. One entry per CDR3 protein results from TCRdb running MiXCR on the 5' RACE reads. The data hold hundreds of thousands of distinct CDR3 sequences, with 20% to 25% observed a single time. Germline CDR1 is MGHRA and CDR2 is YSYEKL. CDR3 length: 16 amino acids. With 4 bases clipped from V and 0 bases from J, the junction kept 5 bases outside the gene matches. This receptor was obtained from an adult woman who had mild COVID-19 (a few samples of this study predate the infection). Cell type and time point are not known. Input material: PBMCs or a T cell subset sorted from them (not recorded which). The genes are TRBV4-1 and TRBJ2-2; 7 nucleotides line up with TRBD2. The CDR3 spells CASSRTSVPNTGELFF. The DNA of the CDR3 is TGCGCCAGCAGCCGCACTAGCGTGCCGAACACCGGGGAGCTGTTTTTT.